This T cell receptor beta chain derives from a study of cytomegalovirus exposure and HLA in healthy donors. Points from the study as a whole: Rare TCR sequences dominated, though some public TCRs recurred in many donors. Analysis was performed later, and it showed HLA-associated TCR beta chains to be more clonally expanded than equally common others. CMV serostatus alone was available as immune exposure information.

The table lists this clone with a few counts. Its cognate antigen is unknown. PCR used 60 Vbeta primers and 13 Jbeta primers. Only in-frame clones appear in the TCRdb table, and some are missing; sequencing was by immunoSEQ multiplex PCR. The sample lists tens of thousands of clones; around three fifths were seen once. This CDR3 has 13 residues. V was shortened by 0 bases and J by 4 bases, with 7 bases between the two germline ends. Germline V CDR1 and CDR2: LNHNV, YYDKDF (reference sequence). This rearrangement joins TRBV15 to TRBJ2-7; D unclear. This receptor was obtained from a human donor in good health. Sequences were obtained from PBMCs. As DNA, the CDR3 is TGTGCCACCAGCAGAGATCTAGGATACGAGCAGTACTTC. Translating it yields CATSRDLGYEQYF. Full variable domain (remainder filled in from reference TRBV15 and TRBJ2-7): DAMVIQNPRYQVTQFGKPVTLSCSQTLNHNVMYWYQQKSSQAPKLLFHYYDKDFNNEADTPDNFQSRRPNTSFCFLDIRSPGLGDTAMYLCATSRDLGYEQYFGPGTRLTVT.